This T cell receptor beta chain was sequenced for a study of patients and donors after allogeneic stem cell transplantation (dated by TCRdb to about 2020). V is pared back by 5 bases and J by 4 bases, with 9 bases lying between the germline termini. CDR3 length: 13 amino acids, cysteine to phenylalanine. CDR3 DNA is the only sequence kept; it has 39 bases, read in frame from the first base. The germline V gene supplies CDR1 SGHTA and CDR2 FQGNSA. The method behind the library was RT-PCR. Data came from a NextSeq 550. TCRdb took the public reads, trimmed them with fastp at Q25, ran MiXCR for clone calling and kept in-frame beta chains. Identical CDR3 protein sequences are pooled into one entry, listed with their most common genes and DNA. In this sample the table shows around 200,000 distinct CDR3 sequences, over 30% of which occur a single time. The top ten hold 11% of the sample. This clonotype has a handful of counts. Its antigen remains unidentified. Base qualities are missing; no much larger clone stands one base away.

This TCR derives from a human donor who was either an allogeneic HSCT recipient or a stem cell or donor lymphocyte infusion donor (not recorded which). It is not recorded whose cells these are; they may come from a transplant donor. Recombination joined TRBV7-2 with TRBJ1-5, with the D gene not confidently named. Sequencing was carried out using blood, either unsorted or a sorted T cell fraction (not recorded which). The nucleotides are TGTGCCAGCAGCCCAAACCAGAATCAGCCCCAGCATTTT. Translation gives CASSPNQNQPQHF.